The clone carrying this T cell receptor beta chain was seen just once. The target antigen is unknown. Primers used in a second PCR of about 7 to 12 cycles were a sample-barcoded 5' primer and a J-beta primer mix. TCRdb re-derived calls from the 5' RACE reads in MiXCR, one entry per CDR3 protein. Of about 770,000 distinct CDR3 sequences listed, around 43% are singletons. This specimen comes from a study of blood T cells in healthy people across ages. Whole-study results and caveats: Both naive CD4+ cell counts and diversity were greater in long-lived donors than in aged donors.

With 5 bases clipped from V and 9 bases from J, the junction kept 9 bases outside the gene matches. Germline V gene sequence: CDR1 MNHEY, CDR2 SMNVEV (reference sequence). CDR3 length: 14 residues. Per sample, extraction of total RNA gave at least 5 micrograms in every case. The sequence was obtained from a man in his sixties in good health. This chain links TRBV27 with TRBJ1-4, with 7 bases fitting TRBD1. Sequenced sample: blood. The CDR3 sequence is CASSTGQWNKKLFF. The DNA of the CDR3 is TGTGCCAGCAGTACGGGACAGTGGAATAAAAAACTGTTTTTT.